These T cell receptor beta chains were read from a single sample in a study of metastatic and nonmetastatic thyroid tumors. TCRdb reanalyzed the PCR reads via MiXCR. The table includes about 19,000 clones, 30% to 35% detected once. Sequencing used adjacent normal tissue. Receptor source: a female donor with papillary thyroid cancer or a benign thyroid nodule (not recorded which). Some clones in this sample may be carry-over from other donors' samples. Each CDR3 is given with its conserved first and last residue. Some rows have no size entry. The others give once, few or many, or a class for an expanded clone.

j_call	clone_size	v_call	cdr3_aa
TRBJ1-6	NA	TRBV2	CASSVSGNPNSPLHF
TRBJ2-4	many	TRBV18	CASSPPDGNIQYF
TRBJ1-1	many	TRBV19	CASSIGREALVNTEAFF
TRBJ2-7	NA	TRBV11-2	CASRTSGEQYF
TRBJ2-1	NA	TRBV19	CASISSPGAGEQFF
TRBJ1-1	medium-sized	TRBV6-1	CASFVGMNTEAFF
TRBJ1-1	NA	TRBV5-1	CASSSGTGNTEAFF
TRBJ1-3	NA	TRBV6-1	CASTPGESGNTIYF
TRBJ2-2	medium-sized	TRBV10-2	CASSERTGELFF
TRBJ2-6	NA	TRBV11-2	CASSLVGQGLSGANVLTF
TRBJ2-2	few	TRBV6-2/TRBV6-3	CASSYTAYIGELFF
TRBJ2-5	few	TRBV6-1	CASSPTGGRDQETQYF
TRBJ1-5	NA	TRBV30	CAWSRRAAGQPQHF
TRBJ1-2	medium-sized	TRBV6-1	CASSENGGSGYTF
TRBJ2-1	NA	TRBV28	CASSTNEQFF
TRBJ2-6	NA	TRBV29-1	CSVGSLNGANVLTF
TRBJ2-3	many	TRBV5-4	CASSWDLAGGRTDTQYF
TRBJ2-1	medium-sized	TRBV24-1	CATSETGTSYNEQFF
TRBJ2-7	NA	TRBV5-8	CASSWDLTGKQYF
TRBJ2-3	NA	TRBV6-5	CASSYSGSGLRYTDTQYF
TRBJ2-7	NA	TRBV2	CASLSGQGSHEQYF
TRBJ1-1	NA	TRBV6-1	CASSLGTSGGEGTEAFF
TRBJ2-4	many	TRBV11-3	CASSLFGQGSFKNIQYF
TRBJ2-1	NA	TRBV6-2/TRBV6-3	CASSYLGRSSYNEQFF
TRBJ1-4	many	TRBV12-3/TRBV12-4	CASRLWSPDEKLFF
TRBJ2-6	NA	TRBV28	CASSPQVSGANVLTF
TRBJ2-5	NA	TRBV10-1	CASSERTQETQYF
TRBJ2-7	few	TRBV28	CASSSPSGRAVEQYF
TRBJ2-7	few	TRBV19	CASSIGTDEQYF
TRBJ1-5	NA	TRBV6-1	CASNAQGGSNQPQHF
TRBJ1-2	medium-sized	TRBV5-1	CASSLDRSLWGYTF
TRBJ1-6	few	TRBV12-5	CASGSGQGSYNSPLHF
TRBJ2-7	many	TRBV7-6	CASSLGLAPRNEQYF
TRBJ1-2	few	TRBV27	CASSLKGANYGYTF
TRBJ2-1	many	TRBV7-3	CASSYGTGAYNEQFF
TRBJ2-2	NA	TRBV11-3	CASRDGPTGELFF
TRBJ1-6	medium-sized	TRBV19	CASTRYYNSPLHF
TRBJ2-1	few	TRBV10-1	CASSESIPGGHNEQFF
TRBJ2-2	few	TRBV12-3/TRBV12-4	CASALSNTGELLF
TRBJ2-7	few	TRBV20-1	CSARDSLGGAFSYEQYF